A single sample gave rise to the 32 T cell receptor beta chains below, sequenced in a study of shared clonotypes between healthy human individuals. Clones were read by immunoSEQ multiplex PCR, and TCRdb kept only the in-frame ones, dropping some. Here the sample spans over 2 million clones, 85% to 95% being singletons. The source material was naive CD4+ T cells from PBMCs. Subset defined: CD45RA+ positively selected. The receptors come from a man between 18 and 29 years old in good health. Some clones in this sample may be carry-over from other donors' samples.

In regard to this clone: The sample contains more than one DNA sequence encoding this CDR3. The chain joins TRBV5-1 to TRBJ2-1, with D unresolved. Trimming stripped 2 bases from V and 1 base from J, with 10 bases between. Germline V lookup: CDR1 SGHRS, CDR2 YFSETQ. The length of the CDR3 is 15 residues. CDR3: CASSLTDSSYNEQFF. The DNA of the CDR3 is TGCGCCAGCAGCTTAACAGACTCATCCTACAATGAGCAGTTCTTC. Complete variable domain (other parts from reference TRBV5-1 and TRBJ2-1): KAGVTQTPRYLIKTRGQQVTLSCSPISGHRSVSWYQQTPGQGLQFLFEYFSETQRNKGNFPGRFSGRQFSNSRSEMNVSTLELGDSALYLCASSLTDSSYNEQFFGPGTRLTVL.

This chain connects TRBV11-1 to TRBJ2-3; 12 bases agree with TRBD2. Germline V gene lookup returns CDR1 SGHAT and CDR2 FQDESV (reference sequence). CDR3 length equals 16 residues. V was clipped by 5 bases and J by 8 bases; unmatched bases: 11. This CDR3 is CASSLELAGGRGTQYF. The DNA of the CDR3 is TGTGCCAGCAGCCTTGAGCTAGCGGGAGGGCGAGGTACGCAGTATTTT.

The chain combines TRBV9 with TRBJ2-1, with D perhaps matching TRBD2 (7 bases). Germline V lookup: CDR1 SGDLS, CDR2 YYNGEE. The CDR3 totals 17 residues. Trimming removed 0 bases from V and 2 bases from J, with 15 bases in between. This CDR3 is CASSVGRSGGTYNEQFF. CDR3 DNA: TGTGCCAGCAGCGTAGGACGGTCGGGGGGCACCTACAATGAGCAGTTCTTC.

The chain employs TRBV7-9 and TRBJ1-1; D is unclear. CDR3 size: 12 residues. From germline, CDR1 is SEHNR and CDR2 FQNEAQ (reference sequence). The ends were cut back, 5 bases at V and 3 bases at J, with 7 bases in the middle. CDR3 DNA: TGTGCCAGCAGCCTAGTCCACACTGAAGCTTTCTTT. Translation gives CASSLVHTEAFF.

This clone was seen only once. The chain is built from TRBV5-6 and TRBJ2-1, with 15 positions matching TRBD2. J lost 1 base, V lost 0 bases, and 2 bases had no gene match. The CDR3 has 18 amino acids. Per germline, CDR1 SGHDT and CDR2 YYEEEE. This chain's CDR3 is CASSLGGLAGGSYNEQFF. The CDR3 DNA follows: TGTGCCAGCAGCTTGGGCGGACTAGCGGGAGGGTCCTACAATGAGCAGTTCTTC. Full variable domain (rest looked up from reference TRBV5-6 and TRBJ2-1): DAGVTQSPTHLIKTRGQQVTLRCSPKSGHDTVSWYQQALGQGPQFIFQYYEEEERQRGNFPDRFSGHQFPNYSSELNVNALLLGDSALYLCASSLGGLAGGSYNEQFFGPGTRLTVL.

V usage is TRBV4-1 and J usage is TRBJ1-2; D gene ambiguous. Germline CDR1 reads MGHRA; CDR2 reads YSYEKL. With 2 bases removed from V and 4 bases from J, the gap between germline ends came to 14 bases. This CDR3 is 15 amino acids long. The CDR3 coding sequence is TGCGCCAGCAGCCAATCTATGATCAATGGCTATGGCTACACCTTC. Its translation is CASSQSMINGYGYTF.

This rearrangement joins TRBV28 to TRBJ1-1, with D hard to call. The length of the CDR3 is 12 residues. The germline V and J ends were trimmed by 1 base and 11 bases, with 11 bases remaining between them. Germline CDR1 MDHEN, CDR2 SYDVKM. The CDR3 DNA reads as TGTGCCAGCAGTTTATTCTCGAGCCGTGCTTTCTTT. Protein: CASSLFSSRAFF. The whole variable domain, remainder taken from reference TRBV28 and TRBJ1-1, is DVKVTQSSRYLVKRTGEKVFLECVQDMDHENMFWYRQDPGLGLRLIYFSYDVKMKEKGDIPEGYSVSREKKERFSLILESASTNQTSMYLCASSLFSSRAFFGQGTRLTVV.

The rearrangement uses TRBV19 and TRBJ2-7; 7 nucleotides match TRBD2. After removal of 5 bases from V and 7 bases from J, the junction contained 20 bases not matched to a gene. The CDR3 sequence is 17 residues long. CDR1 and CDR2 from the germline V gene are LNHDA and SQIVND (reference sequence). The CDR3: CASSPRGTVSGLGEQYF. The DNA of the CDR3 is TGTGCCAGTAGTCCTCGAGGTACTGTTAGCGGGCTTGGGGAGCAGTACTTC.

In DNA, the CDR3 is TGTGCCACCCGCGGGCTAGCGGGTGGTGGACTCCTATACAATGAGCAGTTCTTC. Residues: CATRGLAGGGLLYNEQFF. This chain links TRBV28 with TRBJ2-1; TRBD2 agrees at 8 bases. Germline CDR1 and CDR2: MDHEN and SYDVKM. This CDR3 is 18 amino acids long. V lost 10 bases to trimming and J lost 4 bases; unmatched junction nucleotides: 21.

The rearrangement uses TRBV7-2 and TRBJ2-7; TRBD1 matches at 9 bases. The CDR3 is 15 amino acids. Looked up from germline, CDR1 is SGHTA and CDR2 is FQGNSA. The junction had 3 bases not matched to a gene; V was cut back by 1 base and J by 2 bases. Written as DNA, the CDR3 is TGTGCCAGCAGCTTAGACAGGGGGCAGACCTACGAGCAGTACTTC. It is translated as CASSLDRGQTYEQYF.

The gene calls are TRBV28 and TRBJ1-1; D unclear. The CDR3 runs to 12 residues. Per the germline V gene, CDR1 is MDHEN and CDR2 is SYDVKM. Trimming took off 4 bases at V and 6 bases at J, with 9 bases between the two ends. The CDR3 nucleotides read TGTGCCAGCAGTTCCTTAACCCCTGAAGCTTTCTTT. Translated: CASSSLTPEAFF.

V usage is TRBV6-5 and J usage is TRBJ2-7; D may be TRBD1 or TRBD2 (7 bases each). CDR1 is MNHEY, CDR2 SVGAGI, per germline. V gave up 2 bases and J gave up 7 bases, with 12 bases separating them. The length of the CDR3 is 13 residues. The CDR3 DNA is TGTGCCAGCAGTTACCAGGGGGGGCTGGAGCAGTACTTC. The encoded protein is CASSYQGGLEQYF.

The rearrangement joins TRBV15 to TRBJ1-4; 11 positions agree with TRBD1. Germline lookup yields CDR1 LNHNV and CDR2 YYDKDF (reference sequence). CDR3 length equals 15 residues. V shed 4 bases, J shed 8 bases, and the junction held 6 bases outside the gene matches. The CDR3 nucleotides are TGTGCCACCAGCAAGGGACAGGGGGAAGAGGAAAAACTGTTTTTT. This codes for CATSKGQGEEEKLFF.

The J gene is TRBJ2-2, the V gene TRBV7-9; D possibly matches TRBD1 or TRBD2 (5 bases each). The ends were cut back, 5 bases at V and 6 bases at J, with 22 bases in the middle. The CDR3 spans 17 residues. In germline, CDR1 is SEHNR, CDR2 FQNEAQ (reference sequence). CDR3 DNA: TGTGCCAGCAGCCCTAGGGGAGTGGAAGGGTATCCCGGGGAGCTGTTTTTT. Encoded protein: CASSPRGVEGYPGELFF.

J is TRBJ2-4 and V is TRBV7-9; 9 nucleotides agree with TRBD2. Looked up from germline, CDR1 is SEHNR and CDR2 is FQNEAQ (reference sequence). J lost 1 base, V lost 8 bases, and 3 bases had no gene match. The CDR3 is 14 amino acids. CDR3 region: CASGTSSAKNIQYF. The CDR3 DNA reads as TGTGCCAGCGGGACTAGCTCTGCCAAAAACATTCAGTACTTC.

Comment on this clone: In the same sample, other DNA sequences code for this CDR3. CDR3 in amino acids: CASSPRGGGTEAFF. The CDR3, as DNA: TGTGCCAGCAGCCCCAGGGGGGGCGGGACTGAAGCTTTCTTT. The V call is TRBV7-9, the J call TRBJ1-1; 7 bases align to TRBD1. The CDR3 is made up of 14 amino acids. Trimming removed 5 bases from V and 5 bases from J; junction bases left unmatched: 8. Germline V gene sequence: CDR1 SEHNR, CDR2 FQNEAQ (reference sequence).

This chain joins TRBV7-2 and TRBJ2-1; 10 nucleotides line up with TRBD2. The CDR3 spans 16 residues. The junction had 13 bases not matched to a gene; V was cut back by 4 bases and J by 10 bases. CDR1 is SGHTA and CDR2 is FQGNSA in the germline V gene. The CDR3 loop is CASSSLVQQAGGEQFF. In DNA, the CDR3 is TGTGCCAGCAGCTCACTAGTACAGCAAGCGGGGGGGGAGCAGTTCTTC.

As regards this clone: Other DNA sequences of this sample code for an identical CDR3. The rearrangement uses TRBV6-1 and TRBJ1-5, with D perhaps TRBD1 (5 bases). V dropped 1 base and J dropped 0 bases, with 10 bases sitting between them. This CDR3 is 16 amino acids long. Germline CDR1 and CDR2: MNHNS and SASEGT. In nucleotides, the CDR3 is TGTGCCAGCAGTGAAGTAGGACATCTTAGCAATCAGCCCCAGCATTTT. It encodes CASSEVGHLSNQPQHF.

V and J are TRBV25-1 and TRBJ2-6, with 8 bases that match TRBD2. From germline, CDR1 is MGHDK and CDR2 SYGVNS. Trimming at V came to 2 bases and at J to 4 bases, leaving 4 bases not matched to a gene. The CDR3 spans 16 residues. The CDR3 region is CASSEPGRAGANVLTF. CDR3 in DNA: TGTGCCAGCAGTGAACCCGGGAGGGCCGGGGCCAACGTCCTGACTTTC.

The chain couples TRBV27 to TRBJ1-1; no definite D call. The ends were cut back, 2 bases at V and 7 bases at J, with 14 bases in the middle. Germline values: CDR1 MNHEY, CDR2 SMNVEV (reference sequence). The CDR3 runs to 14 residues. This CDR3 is CASSLRRRVNEAFF. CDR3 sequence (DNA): TGTGCCAGCAGTTTAAGGCGCCGAGTAAATGAAGCTTTCTTT.

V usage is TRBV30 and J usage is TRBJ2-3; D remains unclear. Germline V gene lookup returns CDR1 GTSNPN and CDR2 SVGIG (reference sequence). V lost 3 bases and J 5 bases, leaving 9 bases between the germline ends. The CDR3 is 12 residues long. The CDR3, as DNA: TGTGCCTGGAGGATCGGTGGAGATACGCAGTATTTT. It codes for CAWRIGGDTQYF.

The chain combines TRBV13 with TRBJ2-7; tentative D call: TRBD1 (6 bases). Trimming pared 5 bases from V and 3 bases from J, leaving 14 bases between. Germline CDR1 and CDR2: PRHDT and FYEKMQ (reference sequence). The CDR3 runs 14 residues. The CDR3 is CASSPRTGYYEQYF. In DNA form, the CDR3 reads TGTGCCAGCAGCCCGAGAACAGGGTACTACGAGCAGTACTTC.

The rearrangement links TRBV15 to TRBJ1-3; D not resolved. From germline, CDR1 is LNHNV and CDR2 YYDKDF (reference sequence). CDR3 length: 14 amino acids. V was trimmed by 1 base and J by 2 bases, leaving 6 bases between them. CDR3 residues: CATSRAGTGNTIYF. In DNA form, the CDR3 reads TGTGCCACCAGCAGAGCCGGCACTGGAAACACCATATATTTT.

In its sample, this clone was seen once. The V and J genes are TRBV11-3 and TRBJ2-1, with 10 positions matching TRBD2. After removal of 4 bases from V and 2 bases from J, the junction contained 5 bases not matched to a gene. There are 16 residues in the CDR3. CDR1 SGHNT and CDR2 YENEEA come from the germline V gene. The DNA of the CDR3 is TGTGCCAGCAGCTCCCAAGCGGGAGGGCCCTACAATGAGCAGTTCTTC. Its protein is CASSSQAGGPYNEQFF.

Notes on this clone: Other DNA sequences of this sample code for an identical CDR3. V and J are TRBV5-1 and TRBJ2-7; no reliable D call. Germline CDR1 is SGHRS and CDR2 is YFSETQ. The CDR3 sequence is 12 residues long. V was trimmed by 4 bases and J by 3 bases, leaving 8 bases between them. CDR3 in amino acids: CASSPEGYEQYF. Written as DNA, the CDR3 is TGCGCCAGCAGCCCGGAAGGCTACGAGCAGTACTTC.

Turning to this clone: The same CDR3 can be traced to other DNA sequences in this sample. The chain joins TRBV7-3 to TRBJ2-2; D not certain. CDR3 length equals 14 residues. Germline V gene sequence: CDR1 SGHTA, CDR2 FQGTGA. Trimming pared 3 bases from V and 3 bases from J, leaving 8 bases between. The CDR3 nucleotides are TGTGCCAGCAGCTTGGAATCTTACACCGGGGAGCTGTTTTTT. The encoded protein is CASSLESYTGELFF. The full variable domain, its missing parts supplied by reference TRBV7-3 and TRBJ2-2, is GAGVSQTPSNKVTEKGKYVELRCDPISGHTALYWYRQSLGQGPEFLIYFQGTGAADDSGLPNDRFFAVRPEGSVSTLKIQRTERGDSAVYLCASSLESYTGELFFGEGSRLTVL.

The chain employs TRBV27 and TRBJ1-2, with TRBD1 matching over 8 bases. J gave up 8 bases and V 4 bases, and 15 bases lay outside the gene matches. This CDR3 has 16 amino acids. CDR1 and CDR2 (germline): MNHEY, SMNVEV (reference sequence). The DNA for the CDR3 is TGTGCCAGCAGTTCCGGACAGGGCCTCCCTCTTGGGGGCTACACCTTC. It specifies CASSSGQGLPLGGYTF.

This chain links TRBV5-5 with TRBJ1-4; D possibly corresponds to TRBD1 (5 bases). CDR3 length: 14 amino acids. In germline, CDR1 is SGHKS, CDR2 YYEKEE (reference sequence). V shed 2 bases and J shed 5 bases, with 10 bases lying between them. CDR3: CASSFREPNEKLFF. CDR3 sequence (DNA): TGTGCCAGCAGCTTCAGGGAGCCGAATGAAAAACTGTTTTTT.

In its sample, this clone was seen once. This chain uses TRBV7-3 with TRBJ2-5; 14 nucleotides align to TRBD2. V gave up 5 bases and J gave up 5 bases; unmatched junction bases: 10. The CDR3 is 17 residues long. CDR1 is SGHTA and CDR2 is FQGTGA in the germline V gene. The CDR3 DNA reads TGTGCCAGCAGCCTCGGACTAGCGGGAGGAGGGTGGGAGACCCAGTACTTC. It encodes CASSLGLAGGGWETQYF.

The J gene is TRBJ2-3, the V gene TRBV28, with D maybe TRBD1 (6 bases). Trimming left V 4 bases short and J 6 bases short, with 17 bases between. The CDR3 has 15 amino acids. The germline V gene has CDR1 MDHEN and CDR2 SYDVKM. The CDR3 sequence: CASSSPGHSSDTQYF. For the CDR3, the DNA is TGTGCCAGCAGTTCTCCGGGACATTCGTCCGATACGCAGTATTTT.

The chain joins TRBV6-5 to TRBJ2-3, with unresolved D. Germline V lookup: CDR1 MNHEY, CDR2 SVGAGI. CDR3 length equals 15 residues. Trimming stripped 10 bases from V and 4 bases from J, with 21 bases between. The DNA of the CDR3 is TGTGCCACCCGCTCGGCTAGAGAGTTTCCAGATACGCAGTATTTT. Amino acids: CATRSAREFPDTQYF.

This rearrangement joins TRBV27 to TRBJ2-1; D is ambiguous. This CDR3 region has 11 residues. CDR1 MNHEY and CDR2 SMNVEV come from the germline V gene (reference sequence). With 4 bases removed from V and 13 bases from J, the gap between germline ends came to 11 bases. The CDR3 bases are TGTGCCAGCAGTTCTCTCCTAGAACAGTTCTTC. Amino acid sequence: CASSSLLEQFF.